This T cell receptor beta chain came from a study of blood T cell repertoires in COVID-19. At the level of the study: The study drew acute and convalescent COVID-19 samples from the United States, Italy and Spain. T cells, B-cell-depleted T cells, or PBMCs provided the cDNA or gDNA that served as material.

The V gene's germline CDR1 is SEHNR and CDR2 FQNEAQ (reference sequence). The V end was cut by 7 bases, the J end by 9 bases, with 13 bases between. The CDR3 extends over 12 amino acids. In the authors' workflow: Scientists estimated how many nucleated cells there were by amplifying reference gene primers. Only in-frame clones appear in the TCRdb table, and some are missing; sequencing was by immunoSEQ multiplex PCR. V, J and clone size reflect that table, while D and trimming were determined from the DNA. This sample has about 270,000 clones, with approximately 85% found just once. Sample: peripheral blood. The clonotype comes from a woman between 65 and 79 years old with acute or convalescent COVID-19. The rearrangement uses TRBV7-9 and TRBJ2-1; tentatively, D is TRBD1 (5 bases). The CDR3 region has the DNA TGTGCCAGCACCACAGGTCGATCTGAGCAGTTCTTC. Translating it yields CASTTGRSEQFF.